The 2 T cell receptor beta chains listed next were all sequenced from one sample in a study of blood T cell repertoires in COVID-19. Produced via immunoSEQ multiplex PCR; TCRdb's table is partial and in-frame only. Here the sample spans tens of thousands of clones, around 77% being singletons. Specimen: peripheral blood. Source of these receptors: a woman between 70 and 85 years old with COVID-19, enrolled during active disease.

The chain uses TRBV11-2 and TRBJ2-1; 9 nucleotides line up with TRBD2. Germline V gene sequence: CDR1 SGHAT, CDR2 FQNNGV. Losses at the gene ends were 3 bases for V and 8 bases for J; bases not matched to a gene: 5. The CDR3 consists of 14 residues. CDR3 in DNA: TGTGCCAGCAGCTTCGGACTAGCGTTGGATGAGCAGTTCTTC. It encodes CASSFGLALDEQFF.

J is TRBJ2-5 and V is TRBV3-1 (or the pseudogene TRBV3-2), with a possible D match to TRBD2 (6 bases). Germline V gene sequence: CDR1 LGHDT, CDR2 YNNKEL (reference sequence). Trimming took off 4 bases at V and 9 bases at J, with 21 bases between the two ends. The CDR3 covers 15 residues. The CDR3 is CASSLGGQPQAAQYF. The CDR3 DNA sequence: TGTGCCAGCAGCCTCGGGGGTCAGCCACAGGCGGCCCAGTACTTC.